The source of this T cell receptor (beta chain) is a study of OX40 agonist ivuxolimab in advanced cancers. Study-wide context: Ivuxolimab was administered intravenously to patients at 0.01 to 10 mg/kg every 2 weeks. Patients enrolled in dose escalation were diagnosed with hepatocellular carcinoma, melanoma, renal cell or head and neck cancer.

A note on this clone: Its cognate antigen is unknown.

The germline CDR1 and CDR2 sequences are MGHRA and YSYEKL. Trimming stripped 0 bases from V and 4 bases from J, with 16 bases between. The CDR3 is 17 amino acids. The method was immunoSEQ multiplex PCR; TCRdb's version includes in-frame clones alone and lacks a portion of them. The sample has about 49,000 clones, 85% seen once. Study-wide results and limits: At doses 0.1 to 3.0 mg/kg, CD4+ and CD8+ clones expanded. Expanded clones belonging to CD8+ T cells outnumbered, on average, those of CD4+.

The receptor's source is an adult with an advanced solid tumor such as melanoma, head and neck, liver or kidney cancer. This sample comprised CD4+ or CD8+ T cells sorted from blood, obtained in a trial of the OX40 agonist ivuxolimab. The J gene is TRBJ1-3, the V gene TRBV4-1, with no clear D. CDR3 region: CASSQDYSRGLGNTIYF. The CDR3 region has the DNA TGCGCCAGCAGCCAAGACTACTCCCGTGGTTTGGGAAACACCATATATTTT.